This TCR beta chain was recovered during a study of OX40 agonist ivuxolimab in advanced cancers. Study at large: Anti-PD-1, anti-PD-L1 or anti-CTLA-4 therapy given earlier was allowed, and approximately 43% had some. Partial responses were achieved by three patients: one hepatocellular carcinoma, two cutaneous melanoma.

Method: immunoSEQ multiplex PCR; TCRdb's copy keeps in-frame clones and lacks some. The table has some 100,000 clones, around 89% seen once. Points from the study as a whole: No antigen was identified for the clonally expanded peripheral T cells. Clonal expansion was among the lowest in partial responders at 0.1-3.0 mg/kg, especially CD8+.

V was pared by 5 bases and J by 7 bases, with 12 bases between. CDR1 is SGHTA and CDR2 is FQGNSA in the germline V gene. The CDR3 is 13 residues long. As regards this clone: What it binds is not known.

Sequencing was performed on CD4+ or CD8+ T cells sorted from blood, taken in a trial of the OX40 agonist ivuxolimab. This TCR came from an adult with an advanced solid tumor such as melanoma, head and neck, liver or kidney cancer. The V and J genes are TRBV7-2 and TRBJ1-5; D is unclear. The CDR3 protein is CASSLRQAQPQHF. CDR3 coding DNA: TGTGCCAGCAGCCTTAGGCAGGCCCAGCCCCAGCATTTT.